The rows below give T cell receptor beta chains drawn from one sample of a study of shared clonotypes between healthy human individuals. Generated by immunoSEQ multiplex PCR, the TCRdb table keeps only in-frame clones and is missing some. The table shows 170,000 or so clones, with about 66% occurring only once. The sequencing sample was made of memory CD4+ T cells sorted from blood. These receptors were obtained from a man between 25 and 39 years old in good health. The CDR3 runs from the conserved cysteine through the conserved F or W. The D gene is left open where the match is weak. The size entry is marked missing in some rows and otherwise reads once, few, many or a size class.

>.|TRBV7-7|.|TRBJ2-3
TGTGCTAGCAGCCCGGCGGAGGGAGATACGCAGTATTTT
CASSPAEGDTQYF
>.|TRBV2|.|TRBJ1-4
TGTGCCAGCAGCGGAGGTTACGAAAAACTGTTTTTT
CASSGGYEKLFF
>TRBD1|TRBV5-5|.|TRBJ1-3
TGTGCCAGCAGCGACAGGGGCTCTGGAAACACCATATATTTT
CASSDRGSGNTIYF
>.|TRBV9|.|TRBJ2-2
TGTGCCAGCAGCCCAACTCGCCGAACGAACACCGGGGAGCTGTTTTTT
CASSPTRRTNTGELFF
>.|TRBV5-5|.|TRBJ1-1
TGTGCCAGCAGCCTGCTTCGGGACACTGAAGCTTTCTTT
CASSLLRDTEAFF
>.|TRBV18|once|TRBJ2-1
TGCGCCAGCTCCCCGTTACAGGCCGAGCAGTTCTTC
CASSPLQAEQFF
>.|TRBV11-2|.|TRBJ2-1
TGTGCCAGCAGCTTAGTCTGGGACGGGCAGCAGTTCTTC
CASSLVWDGQQFF
>.|TRBV11-2|few|TRBJ2-3
TGTGCCAGTGGCCAGGCCGATACGCAGTATTTT
CASGQADTQYF
>.|TRBV7-2|.|TRBJ2-7
TGTGCCAGCAGCTTAGCGAGGGGATCCTTGGGGGAGCAGTACTTC
CASSLARGSLGEQYF
>.|TRBV19|.|TRBJ1-5
TGTGCCAGTAGAACCTCCGGGACGGGTGATCAGCCCCAGCATTTT
CASRTSGTGDQPQHF
>.|TRBV5-8|.|TRBJ2-6
TGTGCCAGCAGCTCATACAGGATCAGTGGGGCCAACGTCCTGACTTTC
CASSSYRISGANVLTF
>TRBD1|TRBV5-1|many|TRBJ2-5
TGCGCCAGCGCCGGGACAGGGTCTTTTTTCTCCGAGACCCAGTACTTC
CASAGTGSFFSETQYF
>TRBD1|TRBV19|.|TRBJ1-5
TGTGCCAGTAAGGGGACAGGGGATAGCAATCAGCCCCAGCATTTT
CASKGTGDSNQPQHF
>TRBD1|TRBV18|few|TRBJ2-5
TGTGCCAGCTCGCCCAACTACCGGACAGGGGGCGCAGAGACCCAGTACTTC
CASSPNYRTGGAETQYF
>.|TRBV7-3|.|TRBJ2-3
TGTGCCAGCAGCCCCCAGGGGCCGCCCCGCACAGATACGCAGTATTTT
CASSPQGPPRTDTQYF
>TRBD2|TRBV29-1|few|TRBJ2-1
TGCAGCGGAGGGAGGGCAGGCCATGAGCAGTTCTTC
CSGGRAGHEQFF
>TRBD1|TRBV2|many|TRBJ2-5
TGTGCCAGCAGTACCAGAAGACAGGGGGCAGCGGGGGCCCAGTACTTC
CASSTRRQGAAGAQYF
>TRBD1|TRBV9|.|TRBJ1-1
TGTGCCAGCAGCGTAGGGGCAGGGGGTGTGAACACTGAAGCTTTCTTT
CASSVGAGGVNTEAFF
>TRBD2|TRBV5-1|few|TRBJ2-1
TGCGCCAGCAGCACCCTGACTAGCGGTCACAATGAGCAGTTCTTC
CASSTLTSGHNEQFF
>.|TRBV23-1|few|TRBJ2-1
TGCGCCAGCAGTGCCGGGGGAACATCACGACCCAACAGGGTCGCCTACAATGAGCAGTTCTTC
CASSAGGTSRPNRVAYNEQFF
>.|TRBV7-6|.|TRBJ2-1
TGTGCCAGCAGCTCTTTCTATAGCAGGACTTACAATGAGCAGTTCTTC
CASSSFYSRTYNEQFF
>.|TRBV2|.|TRBJ1-5
TGTGCCAGCAGTGCGGGGCCTAACAATCAGCCCCAGCATTTT
CASSAGPNNQPQHF
>.|TRBV5-1|.|TRBJ2-1
TGCGCCAGCAGCGCACCCTCGGGACAAGCCTACAATGAGCAGTTCTTC
CASSAPSGQAYNEQFF
>.|TRBV19|.|TRBJ2-2
TGTGCCAGTAGTGCCGCCGGGTTTGGCGGGGAGCTGTTTTTT
CASSAAGFGGELFF
>TRBD2|TRBV7-2|.|TRBJ2-1
TGTGCCAGCAGCTTGACTAGCGGGACCTACAATGAGCAGTTCTTC
CASSLTSGTYNEQFF
>.|TRBV5-6|.|TRBJ2-5
TGTGCCAGCAGCTTGTTAAGCGGAGGGTACCAAGAGACCCAGTACTTC
CASSLLSGGYQETQYF
>.|TRBV9|.|TRBJ2-5
TGTGCCAGCAGCGTCGCCTCCCGAGAGACCCAGTACTTC
CASSVASRETQYF
>.|TRBV18|.|TRBJ2-7
TGTGCCAGCTCACAATTGGACGTCTACGAGCAGTACTTC
CASSQLDVYEQYF
>.|TRBV11-2|.|TRBJ1-3
TGTGCCAGCAGCTTTTCTGGAAACACCATATATTTT
CASSFSGNTIYF
>.|TRBV6-6|.|TRBJ2-1
TGTGCCAGCAGTCCTGGGAACTACAATGAGCAGTTCTTC
CASSPGNYNEQFF
>TRBD1|TRBV9|.|TRBJ2-5
TGTGCCAGCAGCGGAGGAGCCGGGACAGGGATCGGAGAGACCCAGTACTTC
CASSGGAGTGIGETQYF
>TRBD2|TRBV2|few|TRBJ2-1
TGTGCCAGCAGTGAAGAGGGACTAGCGGGAGGAGTGTTAAATGAGCAGTTCTTC
CASSEEGLAGGVLNEQFF
>.|TRBV2|.|TRBJ1-5
TGTGCCAGCAGTGATCTTTCGAGGGTGATGGGCAATCAGCCCCAGCATTTT
CASSDLSRVMGNQPQHF
>TRBD1|TRBV5-4|.|TRBJ2-1
TGTGCCAGCAGCTCGAAGGGGGCGCCGTGGGAGCAGTTCTTC
CASSSKGAPWEQFF
>.|TRBV5-5|.|TRBJ1-5
TGTGCCAGCAGCCCATCCTTGACGGGCACAGGTCAGCCCCAGCATTTT
CASSPSLTGTGQPQHF
>.|TRBV6-1|.|TRBJ1-3
TGTGCCAGCAGTGTACTGACCCACCAAACAAACACCATATATTTT
CASSVLTHQTNTIYF
>.|TRBV5-4|.|TRBJ2-2
TGTGCCAGCAGCGATAATTGGGGCACCGGGGAGCTGTTTTTT
CASSDNWGTGELFF
>.|TRBV18|.|TRBJ1-3
TGTGCCAGCTCACCAAAACCCCATGGCCTCTCCTCTGGAAACACCATATATTTT
CASSPKPHGLSSGNTIYF
>.|TRBV7-2|.|TRBJ2-4
TGTGCCAGCAGCTTCATCCAGGGAATTCAGTACTTC
CASSFIQGIQYF
>TRBD1|TRBV7-2|once|TRBJ1-2
TGTGCCAGCAGCGTTGACAGGGACAACTATGGCTACACCTTC
CASSVDRDNYGYTF
>.|TRBV5-1|.|TRBJ1-1
TGCGCCAGCAGCCCCCCTAGCGTGCAAGCTTTCTTT
CASSPPSVQAFF
>.|TRBV25-1|few|TRBJ2-5
TGTGCCAGCAGTGAACAGGGTGGCCAAGAGACCCAGTACTTC
CASSEQGGQETQYF
>TRBD2|TRBV27|.|TRBJ2-3
TGTGCCAGCAGTTTATTTGGGGGACTAGCCCCAGATACGCAGTATTTT
CASSLFGGLAPDTQYF
>.|TRBV19|few|TRBJ1-5
TGTGCCAGTACGACTTCCGGACAGCGCAATCAGCCCCAGCATTTT
CASTTSGQRNQPQHF
>TRBD1|TRBV5-1|few|TRBJ2-2
TGCGCCAGCAGCTGGCAGGGACAGACGAACACCGGGGAGCTGTTTTTT
CASSWQGQTNTGELFF
>TRBD1|TRBV5-8|many|TRBJ1-5
TGTGCCAGCAGCCAACTCAGGGGGGCTTCAGCCCAGCATTTT
CASSQLRGASAQHF
>.|TRBV13|.|TRBJ2-2
TGTGCCAGCAGCTTAGGCGCAGGGACCGGGGAGCTGTTTTTT
CASSLGAGTGELFF
>.|TRBV7-6|few|TRBJ1-3
TGTGCCAGCAGCACACCCCGGGGATCAGGAAACACCATATATTTT
CASSTPRGSGNTIYF
>TRBD2|TRBV4-2|.|TRBJ2-3
TGTGCCAGCAGCCTTGAGATCCTGGCGGGAGGGGTCGGGGGCACAGATACGCAGTATTTT
CASSLEILAGGVGGTDTQYF
>.|TRBV28|.|TRBJ1-4
TGTGCCAGCAAAGGGGGGGTAGGGGATAATGAAAAACTGTTTTTT
CASKGGVGDNEKLFF
>.|TRBV4-1|.|TRBJ2-7
TGCGCCAGCAGCCAACAAAGCGGCAAGAGCTCCTACGAGCAGTACTTC
CASSQQSGKSSYEQYF
>TRBD2|TRBV11-3|.|TRBJ2-2
TGTGCCAGCAGCCCCGGGGGGGGGAAGGACACCGGGGAGCTGTTTTTT
CASSPGGGKDTGELFF
>TRBD1|TRBV5-6|.|TRBJ2-7
TGTGCCAGCAGCATGGGGGACAGGTTTAGAGAGCAGTACTTC
CASSMGDRFREQYF
>.|TRBV12-5|.|TRBJ1-1
TGTGCTAGTGGTTTGGAACCGAACTTCGGGGTGGGCTCTGAAGCTTTCTTT
CASGLEPNFGVGSEAFF